Listed below are T cell receptor beta chains from one sample, sequenced in a study of blood T cell repertoires in COVID-19. TCRdb keeps only in-frame clones here, not all; method: immunoSEQ multiplex PCR. The data show about 250,000 clones, 70% to 90% seen once. Specimen: PBMCs or T cells enriched from blood (not recorded which). These receptors all come from a man aged 40-55 years who had recovered from COVID-19. CDR3s include the opening cysteine and the closing phenylalanine or tryptophan. Fields, in order: D gene, J gene, V gene, CDR3 length, CDR3 protein. D genes are given only for firm matches.

D: TRBD1; J: TRBJ2-5; V: TRBV5-1; length: 15; CDR3: CASSPPRQGVETQYF
D: .; J: TRBJ2-1; V: TRBV7-9; length: 14; CDR3: CASSLEGAYNEQFF
D: .; J: TRBJ1-5; V: TRBV6-8; length: 16; CDR3: CASSPLGRDSNQPQHF
D: TRBD2; J: TRBJ2-1; V: TRBV10-3; length: 17; CDR3: CASTSRGPSGSVNEQFF
D: TRBD2; J: TRBJ2-3; V: TRBV24-1; length: 16; CDR3: CATSSSAGGRTDTQYF
D: TRBD1; J: TRBJ2-1; V: TRBV5-4; length: 15; CDR3: CASSLGQGVSYEQFF
D: .; J: TRBJ2-3; V: TRBV5-1; length: 14; CDR3: CASSLALRTDTQYF
D: .; J: TRBJ1-6; V: TRBV18; length: 16; CDR3: CASSPSPTGSSSPLHF
D: .; J: TRBJ1-2; V: TRBV19; length: 12; CDR3: CASSIVKEGYTF
D: TRBD1; J: TRBJ2-1; V: TRBV10-1; length: 19; CDR3: CASVERGTGGAKWAREQFF
D: .; J: TRBJ2-3; V: TRBV9; length: 15; CDR3: CASSVDLNSLPGQYF
D: .; J: TRBJ1-4; V: TRBV7-3; length: 15; CDR3: CASSSTTGPNEKLFF
D: .; J: TRBJ1-4; V: TRBV28; length: 12; CDR3: CASNQEREKLFF
D: TRBD2; J: TRBJ2-7; V: TRBV24-1; length: 16; CDR3: CATSATGTSGNYEQYF
D: .; J: TRBJ2-3; V: TRBV2; length: 13; CDR3: CASTFRLAHTQYF
D: .; J: TRBJ1-2; V: TRBV29-1; length: 11; CDR3: CSVPQGTGYTF
D: .; J: TRBJ1-2; V: TRBV7-9; length: 13; CDR3: CASSPDIGYGYTF